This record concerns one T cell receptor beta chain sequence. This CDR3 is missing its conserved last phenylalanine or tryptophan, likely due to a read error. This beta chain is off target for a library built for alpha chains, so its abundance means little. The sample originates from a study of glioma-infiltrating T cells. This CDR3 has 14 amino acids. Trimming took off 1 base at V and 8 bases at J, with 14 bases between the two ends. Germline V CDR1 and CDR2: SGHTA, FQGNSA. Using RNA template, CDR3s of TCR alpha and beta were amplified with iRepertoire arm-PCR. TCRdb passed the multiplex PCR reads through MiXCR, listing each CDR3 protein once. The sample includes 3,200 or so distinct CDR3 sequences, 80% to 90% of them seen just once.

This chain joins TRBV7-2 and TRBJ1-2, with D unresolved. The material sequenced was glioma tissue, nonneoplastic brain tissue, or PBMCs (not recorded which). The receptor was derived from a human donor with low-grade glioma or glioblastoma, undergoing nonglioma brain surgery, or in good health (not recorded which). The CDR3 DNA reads TGTGCCAGCAGCTTAGAGATGGAATCCGGCGGCTACACCTTA. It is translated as CASSLEMESGGYTL.